This TCR beta chain was sequenced during a study of blood T cells in healthy people across ages. Study outcomes and limitations: Significant beta diversity loss was already apparent by age about 39, declining roughly linearly.

Germline V gene lookup returns CDR1 MRHNA and CDR2 SNTAGT. V shed 4 bases and J shed 1 base, with 12 bases lying between them. This CDR3 has 15 amino acids. In the case of this clonotype: Its specificity is not known.

With a J-beta primer mix and a sample-barcoded 5' primer, a second PCR ran about 7 to 11 cycles. All cDNA molecules were each tagged by a template-switch adaptor with 12 random nucleotides. TCRdb reprocessed the 5' RACE reads with MiXCR, giving one entry per CDR3 protein. Of about 680,000 distinct CDR3 sequences in the sample, around half are singletons; the top ten hold 30% to 35%. Input material: blood. This receptor was identified in an older woman in good health. The chain uses TRBV6-4 and TRBJ2-3; D perhaps matches TRBD2 (7 bases). CDR3 protein: CASSAAGAGTDTQYF. Written as DNA, the CDR3 is TGTGCCAGCAGTGCGGCGGGGGCCGGCACAGATACGCAGTATTTT.